The 3 T cell receptor beta chains given below trace back to one sample, sequenced in a study of T cells after posttransplantation cyclophosphamide. Profiled with immunoSEQ multiplex PCR; TCRdb holds only in-frame clones, not every one. Of about 4,700 clones listed, less than 80% are singletons. The specimen sequenced was memory CD8+ T cells sorted from blood. These receptor sequences come from a woman aged 55 to 70 in good health, CMV-negative, and a related stem cell transplant donor.

The gene calls are TRBV9 and TRBJ2-7, with 8 nucleotides matching TRBD2. Germline CDR1 is SGDLS and CDR2 is YYNGEE. The V gene end was trimmed by 3 bases and the J gene end by 6 bases; junction bases not matched to a gene: 8. There are 14 residues in the CDR3. CDR3 sequence reads: CASSASGGRGEQYF. The CDR3 DNA reads as TGTGCCAGCAGCGCCAGCGGGGGTCGCGGCGAGCAGTACTTC.

Regarding this clone: This likely traces to a read error, being one base from a far larger clone. The CDR3 carries no conserved terminal phenylalanine or tryptophan, so it likely arises from a read error. V gene TRBV15 combines with J gene TRBJ1-5, with D tentatively TRBD1 (5 bases). CDR3 length: 14 residues. CDR1 is LNHNV, CDR2 YYDKDF, per germline (reference sequence). V lost 5 bases to trimming and J lost 0 bases, with 8 bases between them. CDR3 loop: CATSWDFSNQPQHL. As DNA, the CDR3 is TGTGCCACCAGCTGGGACTTTAGCAATCAGCCCCAGCATTTA.

The chain recombines TRBV7-2 with TRBJ2-3; 9 bases fit TRBD2. The trim removed 5 bases at V and 2 bases at J, leaving 8 bases unmatched. There are 16 residues in the CDR3. Germline CDR1 SGHTA, CDR2 FQGNSA. The CDR3 is CASSLVAGAYTDTQYF. The CDR3 DNA reads TGTGCCAGCAGCCTTGTAGCGGGAGCCTACACAGATACGCAGTATTTT.